The 14 T cell receptor beta chains below were found in one sample sequenced in a study of blood T cell repertoires in COVID-19. The data were produced by immunoSEQ multiplex PCR, yet TCRdb's version contains in-frame clones alone and is incomplete. The data show 35,000 to 40,000 clones, roughly 90% seen once. The sequencing sample was made of peripheral blood. These receptors all stem from a man in his 60s with active COVID-19.

CDR3 region: CASSSGNEEKLFF. The CDR3 nucleotides read TGTGCCAGCAGCTCAGGGAACGAGGAAAAACTGTTTTTT. The genes are TRBV6-5 and TRBJ1-4; possible D gene TRBD1, 5 bases. The germline V and J ends were trimmed by 6 bases and 8 bases, with 13 bases remaining between them. The CDR3 runs 13 residues. The V gene's germline CDR1 is MNHEY and CDR2 SVGAGI.

The chain uses TRBV18 and TRBJ2-3; possibly TRBD1 for D (7 bases). There are 15 residues in the CDR3. The V end lost 3 bases, the J end lost 3 bases, and 13 bases lay between the germline ends. Per the germline V gene, CDR1 is KGHSH and CDR2 is LQKENI. CDR3 DNA: TGTGCCAGCTCACCTCGTTCAGGGGGGACAGATACGCAGTATTTT. Translation: CASSPRSGGTDTQYF.

The chain couples TRBV5-1 to TRBJ2-5, with 7 bases fitting TRBD1. The CDR3 is 14 amino acids. The V and J ends lost 0 bases and 6 bases, in that order; junction bases with no gene match: 5. Germline assignment: CDR1 SGHRS and CDR2 YFSETQ. The CDR3 nucleotides read TGCGCCAGCAGCTTGGACACAGGGGCCCAGACCCAGTACTTC. Amino acids: CASSLDTGAQTQYF.

The chain carries TRBV6-5 and TRBJ2-1; possibly TRBD1 for D (5 bases). This CDR3 is built from 14 residues. Per germline, CDR1 MNHEY and CDR2 SVGAGI. Trimming removed 0 bases at V and 6 bases at J, with 9 bases between. The CDR3: CASSYSRQGNEQFF. DNA for the CDR3: TGTGCCAGCAGTTACTCACGGCAGGGCAATGAGCAGTTCTTC.

The chain uses TRBV4-1 and TRBJ2-1; TRBD2 aligns across 13 bases. The CDR3 loop spans 16 amino acids. V dropped 4 bases and J dropped 10; count of bases not matched to a gene: 10. Germline assignment: CDR1 MGHRA and CDR2 YSYEKL. The CDR3 loop is CASSPELAGGPGEQFF. CDR3 nucleotide sequence: TGCGCCAGCAGCCCCGAACTAGCGGGAGGGCCAGGAGAGCAGTTCTTC.

The chain has TRBV4-1 and TRBJ1-4; no reliable D call. V gave up 1 base and J gave up 5 bases, with 11 bases separating them. CDR3 size: 15 residues. From germline, CDR1 is MGHRA and CDR2 YSYEKL. The CDR3 bases are TGCGCCAGCAGCCAAGTGAGGCAGAGAAATGAAAAACTGTTTTTT. Its protein product is CASSQVRQRNEKLFF.

This chain connects TRBV7-2 to TRBJ2-5, with D perhaps TRBD2 (5 bases). Trimming shortened V by 5 bases and J by 5 bases, and 15 bases separated the two germline ends. The germline V gene has CDR1 SGHTA and CDR2 FQGNSA. CDR3 length equals 14 residues. The CDR3: CASSRQAGEETQYF. In DNA form, the CDR3 reads TGTGCCAGCAGCCGCCAGGCCGGGGAGGAGACCCAGTACTTC.

The J gene is TRBJ2-3, the V gene TRBV5-1; a weak D match, TRBD2 (5 bases). CDR3 length: 15 residues. Germline values: CDR1 SGHRS, CDR2 YFSETQ. Trimming took off 6 bases at V and 0 bases at J, with 14 bases between the two ends. The CDR3 spells CASKGEATSTDTQYF. The CDR3 coding sequence is TGCGCCAGCAAGGGAGAAGCGACTAGCACAGATACGCAGTATTTT.

This clone was detected a few times. V and J are TRBV18 and TRBJ1-4; TRBD1 matches 9 bases. Trimming cost V 3 bases and J 7 bases; bases outside gene matches: 6. The CDR3 extends over 15 amino acids. Germline assignment: CDR1 KGHSH and CDR2 LQKENI. The CDR3 DNA is TGTGCCAGCTCACCGGGGGACAGGGATAGTGAAAAACTGTTTTTT. Its protein product is CASSPGDRDSEKLFF.

This chain joins TRBV2 and TRBJ1-1; no clear D gene. Trimming removed 2 bases at V and 3 bases at J, with 4 bases between. The CDR3 consists of 12 residues. Germline loops: CDR1 SNHLY, CDR2 FYNNEI. DNA for the CDR3: TGTGCCAGCAGTGAATCGGACACTGAAGCTTTCTTT. Amino acids: CASSESDTEAFF.

The chain is built from TRBV3-1 (or the pseudogene TRBV3-2) and TRBJ1-3; no firm D call. V lost 0 bases, J lost 0 bases, and 12 bases lay in between. The CDR3 loop spans 17 amino acids. CDR1 is LGHDT and CDR2 is YNNKEL in the germline V gene (reference sequence). The CDR3 DNA follows: TGTGCCAGCAGCCAAGAGGGCAGCCTCAACTCTGGAAACACCATATATTTT. Translating gives CASSQEGSLNSGNTIYF.

The V and J genes are TRBV9 and TRBJ1-2, with D perhaps TRBD1 (6 bases). The CDR3 contains 16 residues. The V gene's germline CDR1 is SGDLS and CDR2 YYNGEE. V dropped 4 bases and J dropped 4 bases, with 20 bases sitting between them. CDR3 sequence reads: CASSPEPQGMAYGYTF. The CDR3, as DNA: TGTGCCAGCAGCCCTGAGCCCCAGGGGATGGCCTATGGCTACACCTTC. Combining the CDR3 with reference TRBV9 and TRBJ1-2 gives the whole variable domain DSGVTQTPKHLITATGQRVTLRCSPRSGDLSVYWYQQSLDQGLQFLIQYYNGEERAKGNILERFSAQQFPDLHSELNLSSLELGDSALYFCASSPEPQGMAYGYTFGSGTRLTVV.

This chain connects TRBV18 to TRBJ2-1; the D gene is possibly TRBD2 (5 bases). CDR3 length: 13 residues. The ends were cut back, 3 bases at V and 8 bases at J, with 11 bases in the middle. In germline, CDR1 is KGHSH, CDR2 LQKENI. The CDR3 coding sequence is TGTGCCAGCTCACCCGAGAGGGTCCATGAGCAGTTCTTC. Its protein is CASSPERVHEQFF.

The chain is built from TRBV3-1 (or the pseudogene TRBV3-2) and TRBJ2-7; no clear D. The CDR3 extends over 12 amino acids. CDR1 and CDR2 (germline): LGHDT, YNNKEL (reference sequence). Trimming took off 6 bases at V and 2 bases at J, with 8 bases between the two ends. The CDR3 nucleotides read TGTGCCAGCAGTAGTGGAGCCTACGAGCAGTACTTC. Protein product: CASSSGAYEQYF.